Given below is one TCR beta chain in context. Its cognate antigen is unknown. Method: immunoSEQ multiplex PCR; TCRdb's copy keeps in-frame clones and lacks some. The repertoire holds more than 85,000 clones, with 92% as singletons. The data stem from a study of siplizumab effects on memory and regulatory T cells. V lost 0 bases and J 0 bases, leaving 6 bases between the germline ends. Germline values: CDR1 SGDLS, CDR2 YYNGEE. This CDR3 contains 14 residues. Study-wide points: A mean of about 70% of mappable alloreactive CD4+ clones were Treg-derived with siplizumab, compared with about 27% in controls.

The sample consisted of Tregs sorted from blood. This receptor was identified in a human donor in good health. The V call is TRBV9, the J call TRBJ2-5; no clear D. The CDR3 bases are TGTGCCAGCAGCGTAGGAGCGTACCAAGAGACCCAGTACTTC. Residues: CASSVGAYQETQYF.